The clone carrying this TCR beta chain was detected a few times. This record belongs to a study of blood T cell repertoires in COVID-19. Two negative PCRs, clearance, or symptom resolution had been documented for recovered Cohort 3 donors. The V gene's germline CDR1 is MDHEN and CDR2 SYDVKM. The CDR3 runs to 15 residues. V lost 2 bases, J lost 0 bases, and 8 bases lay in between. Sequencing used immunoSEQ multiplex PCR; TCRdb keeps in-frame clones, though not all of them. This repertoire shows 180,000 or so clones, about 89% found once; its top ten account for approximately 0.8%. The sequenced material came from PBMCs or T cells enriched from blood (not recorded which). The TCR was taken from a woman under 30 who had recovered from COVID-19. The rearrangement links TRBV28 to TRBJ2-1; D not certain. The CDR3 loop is CASSLQTSSYNEQFF. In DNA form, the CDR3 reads TGTGCCAGCAGTTTACAAACGAGCTCCTACAATGAGCAGTTCTTC.